This T cell receptor beta chain emerged from a study of OX40 agonist ivuxolimab in advanced cancers. Study-wide background: An anti-OX40 (CD134) antibody with agonistic activity, ivuxolimab, was administered to patients. It was permissible to have had prior anti-PD-1, anti-PD-L1 or anti-CTLA-4 therapy, and over 35% had some.

Study conclusions and caveats: Part of the nonresponder group also had normalized T-cell clonal expansion that was low.

Germline CDR1 SGHTA, CDR2 FQGNSA. With 1 base removed from V and 0 bases from J, the gap between germline ends came to 13 bases. This CDR3 is built from 17 residues. A note on this clone: Antigen specificity is unknown.

Libraries were prepared by immunoSEQ multiplex PCR; TCRdb keeps only in-frame clonotypes and omits some of them. The repertoire holds about 76,000 clones, around 86% seen once, with about 2.6% in the top ten. The sequence was obtained from an adult with an advanced solid tumor such as melanoma, head and neck, liver or kidney cancer. Sequencing was performed on CD4+ or CD8+ T cells sorted from blood, taken in a trial of the OX40 agonist ivuxolimab. The V call is TRBV7-2, the J call TRBJ1-3, with D possibly TRBD1 on 5 matching bases. CDR3 nucleotides: TGTGCCAGCAGCTTAGGGAGGGCGGGGGGCTCTGGAAACACCATATATTTT. As protein: CASSLGRAGGSGNTIYF.